Listed below are T cell receptor beta chains from one sample, sequenced in a study of blood T cell repertoires in COVID-19. Repertoires were generated with immunoSEQ multiplex PCR, while TCRdb's copy carries only in-frame clones and drops some. The repertoire holds around 150,000 clones, with approximately 80% as singletons. Sequencing was carried out using peripheral blood. The receptor set was obtained from a woman older than 75 with acute or convalescent COVID-19. Both conserved end residues are part of each CDR3. Fields, in order: J gene, clone size, D gene, V gene, CDR3 protein, CDR3 DNA. The D gene is left open where the match is weak. Some rows have no size entry. The others give once, few or many, or a class for an expanded clone.

J: TRBJ2-7; size: NA; D: TRBD2; V: TRBV11-3; CDR3: CASSHGGNSYEQYF; DNA: TGTGCCAGCAGCCACGGGGGGAACTCCTACGAGCAGTACTTC
J: TRBJ2-6; size: NA; D: TRBD1; V: TRBV30; CDR3: CAWSALDRGISGANVLTF; DNA: TGTGCCTGGAGTGCCCTAGACAGGGGAATCTCTGGGGCCAACGTCCTGACTTTC
J: TRBJ2-7; size: NA; D: NA; V: TRBV30; CDR3: CAWSQGKAYEQYF; DNA: TGTGCCTGGAGTCAGGGTAAGGCCTACGAGCAGTACTTC
J: TRBJ1-3; size: few; D: NA; V: TRBV10-1; CDR3: CASSGRGADTIYF; DNA: TGCGCCAGCAGCGGGCGGGGGGCGGACACCATATATTTT
J: TRBJ1-3; size: NA; D: NA; V: TRBV5-6; CDR3: CASSLVGALALVGNTIYF; DNA: TGTGCCAGCAGCTTGGTGGGGGCCCTTGCTCTGGTTGGAAACACCATATATTTT
J: TRBJ2-7; size: NA; D: TRBD1; V: TRBV4-3; CDR3: CASSQDRGLYEQYF; DNA: TGCGCCAGCAGCCAAGACAGGGGGCTATACGAGCAGTACTTC
J: TRBJ2-7; size: NA; D: NA; V: TRBV7-9; CDR3: CASSHPGQNYYEQYF; DNA: TGTGCCAGCAGCCACCCGGGACAAAACTACTACGAGCAGTACTTC
J: TRBJ2-1; size: NA; D: NA; V: TRBV7-9; CDR3: CASSPRRESYNEQFF; DNA: TGTGCCAGCAGCCCTCGGCGGGAATCCTACAATGAGCAGTTCTTC
J: TRBJ1-1; size: NA; D: NA; V: TRBV5-1; CDR3: CASTPTPGQGNTEAFF; DNA: TGCGCCAGCACTCCTACTCCCGGACAAGGGAACACTGAAGCTTTCTTT
J: TRBJ1-2; size: NA; D: TRBD1; V: TRBV19; CDR3: CASLRAGGTANYGYTF; DNA: TGTGCCAGTCTCCGGGCAGGGGGAACAGCTAACTATGGCTACACCTTC
J: TRBJ2-3; size: NA; D: TRBD1; V: TRBV19; CDR3: CASSPGTAWTDTQYF; DNA: TGTGCCAGTTCCCCCGGGACAGCGTGGACGGATACGCAGTATTTT
J: TRBJ2-7; size: NA; D: TRBD1; V: TRBV6-4; CDR3: CASSEQGTSYEQYF; DNA: TGTGCCAGCAGTGAACAGGGGACGTCCTACGAGCAGTACTTC
J: TRBJ1-1; size: NA; D: NA; V: TRBV2; CDR3: CASRASGGSTEAFF; DNA: TGTGCCAGCAGGGCCTCCGGAGGGAGCACTGAAGCTTTCTTT
J: TRBJ1-1; size: NA; D: NA; V: TRBV7-8; CDR3: CASSLGETEAFF; DNA: TGTGCCAGCAGCCTTGGGGAGACTGAAGCTTTCTTT
J: TRBJ2-7; size: NA; D: TRBD2; V: TRBV11-2; CDR3: CASSLVAGATYEQYF; DNA: TGTGCCAGCAGCTTAGTAGCGGGAGCCACCTACGAGCAGTACTTC
J: TRBJ2-7; size: NA; D: TRBD1; V: TRBV7-2; CDR3: CASSEGGTGGYEQYF; DNA: TGTGCCAGCAGCGAAGGGGGGACAGGGGGCTACGAGCAGTACTTC
J: TRBJ2-7; size: few; D: TRBD2; V: TRBV5-4; CDR3: CASSPSRTSGTYEQYF; DNA: TGTGCCAGCAGCCCATCAAGGACTAGCGGGACCTACGAGCAGTACTTC
J: TRBJ2-5; size: NA; D: TRBD2; V: TRBV5-1; CDR3: CASSLQAGGSQETQYF; DNA: TGCGCCAGCAGCTTGCAGGCGGGAGGATCACAAGAGACCCAGTACTTC
J: TRBJ1-2; size: NA; D: NA; V: TRBV30; CDR3: CAWAQDSYYGYTF; DNA: TGTGCCTGGGCCCAGGACAGCTACTATGGCTACACCTTC
J: TRBJ1-1; size: NA; D: NA; V: TRBV7-9; CDR3: CASSLKSEAFF; DNA: TGTGCCAGCAGCCTTAAATCTGAAGCTTTCTTT
J: TRBJ2-5; size: NA; D: TRBD2; V: TRBV2; CDR3: CASSPLLAGGETQYF; DNA: TGTGCCAGCAGTCCTCTCCTAGCGGGAGGTGAGACCCAGTACTTC
J: TRBJ1-5; size: once; D: TRBD1; V: TRBV19; CDR3: CASSPLPRQGNQPQHF; DNA: TGTGCCAGTAGTCCCCTGCCGAGACAGGGGAATCAGCCCCAGCATTTT
J: TRBJ2-1; size: NA; D: TRBD2; V: TRBV9; CDR3: CASSGPPASGGWNEQFF; DNA: TGTGCCAGCAGCGGCCCGCCTGCTAGCGGGGGTTGGAATGAGCAGTTCTTC
J: TRBJ2-1; size: NA; D: TRBD1; V: TRBV7-8; CDR3: CASSPRSTLKGTGAVNEQFF; DNA: TGTGCCAGCAGCCCCCGGTCGACGTTGAAAGGGACAGGGGCTGTCAATGAGCAGTTCTTC
J: TRBJ2-1; size: NA; D: TRBD1; V: TRBV19; CDR3: CASSPRDRAEYNEQFF; DNA: TGTGCCAGTAGTCCGAGAGACAGGGCCGAGTACAATGAGCAGTTCTTC
J: TRBJ1-2; size: NA; D: NA; V: TRBV19; CDR3: CASRTSGVGDYGYTF; DNA: TGTGCCAGTAGGACCTCAGGGGTAGGGGACTATGGCTACACCTTC
J: TRBJ1-1; size: NA; D: NA; V: TRBV2; CDR3: CASQGIDIEAFF; DNA: TGTGCCAGTCAGGGGATCGACATTGAAGCTTTCTTT
J: TRBJ2-3; size: NA; D: TRBD2; V: TRBV6-1; CDR3: CASSEALAGPDTQYF; DNA: TGTGCCAGCAGTGAAGCGCTAGCGGGACCAGATACGCAGTATTTT
J: TRBJ2-7; size: NA; D: TRBD1; V: TRBV6-2/TRBV6-3; CDR3: CASSYFPDRDEQYF; DNA: TGTGCCAGCAGTTACTTCCCGGACAGGGACGAGCAGTACTTC
J: TRBJ2-2; size: NA; D: NA; V: TRBV12-5; CDR3: CASGLLSGGTGELFF; DNA: TGTGCTAGTGGTTTGTTATCTGGCGGGACCGGGGAGCTGTTTTTT
J: TRBJ1-1; size: NA; D: NA; V: TRBV6-2/TRBV6-3; CDR3: CASSTGSNTEAFF; DNA: TGTGCCAGCAGCACAGGGTCGAACACTGAAGCTTTCTTT
J: TRBJ1-2; size: once; D: NA; V: TRBV6-5; CDR3: CASSPDINGYTF; DNA: TGTGCCAGCAGTCCCGACATAAATGGCTACACCTTC
J: TRBJ2-5; size: NA; D: TRBD2; V: TRBV3-1/TRBV3-2; CDR3: CASSRGLAEWETQYF; DNA: TGTGCCAGCAGCCGAGGGCTAGCGGAGTGGGAGACCCAGTACTTC
J: TRBJ1-3; size: NA; D: NA; V: TRBV3-1/TRBV3-2; CDR3: CASSFSAQGHHTIYF; DNA: TGTGCCAGCAGCTTCTCGGCCCAGGGACACCACACCATATATTTT
J: TRBJ2-6; size: NA; D: NA; V: TRBV29-1; CDR3: CSVVQAGANVLTF; DNA: TGCAGCGTTGTCCAGGCTGGGGCCAACGTCCTGACTTTC
J: TRBJ2-1; size: NA; D: TRBD2; V: TRBV5-1; CDR3: CASSLLAESYNEQFF; DNA: TGCGCCAGCAGCTTACTAGCGGAAAGCTACAATGAGCAGTTCTTC
J: TRBJ1-1; size: once; D: NA; V: TRBV5-6; CDR3: CASSFLAEATEAFF; DNA: TGTGCCAGCAGCTTCTTGGCGGAGGCCACTGAAGCTTTCTTT
J: TRBJ2-7; size: NA; D: NA; V: TRBV7-2; CDR3: CASSLRPGYSYEQYF; DNA: TGTGCCAGCAGCTTAAGACCGGGTTACTCCTACGAGCAGTACTTC
J: TRBJ2-1; size: NA; D: NA; V: TRBV6-6; CDR3: CASSYGVQGVNEQFF; DNA: TGTGCCAGCAGTTACGGAGTCCAGGGCGTCAATGAGCAGTTCTTC
J: TRBJ2-1; size: NA; D: TRBD2; V: TRBV18; CDR3: CASSRPGTSGNEQFF; DNA: TGTGCCAGCTCCCGGCCCGGGACTAGCGGGAATGAGCAGTTCTTC
J: TRBJ1-1; size: few; D: TRBD1; V: TRBV7-2; CDR3: CASSLGEGGNPAFF; DNA: TGTGCCAGCAGCCTCGGGGAAGGGGGCAATCCAGCTTTCTTT
J: TRBJ2-7; size: once; D: TRBD2; V: TRBV5-4; CDR3: CASSFGLAGGTYEQYF; DNA: TGTGCCAGCAGCTTCGGACTAGCGGGAGGAACCTACGAGCAGTACTTC
J: TRBJ2-7; size: few; D: NA; V: TRBV9; CDR3: CASSVVGSSGEQYF; DNA: TGTGCCAGCAGCGTAGTAGGTAGCTCGGGCGAGCAGTACTTC
J: TRBJ2-3; size: once; D: NA; V: TRBV4-1; CDR3: CASSTSDRISTDTQYF; DNA: TGCGCCAGCAGCACAAGCGACAGGATCAGCACAGATACGCAGTATTTT
J: TRBJ1-4; size: NA; D: NA; V: TRBV7-9; CDR3: CASSGGGRVLGKLFF; DNA: TGTGCCAGCAGCGGCGGGGGGAGGGTTCTCGGAAAACTGTTTTTT